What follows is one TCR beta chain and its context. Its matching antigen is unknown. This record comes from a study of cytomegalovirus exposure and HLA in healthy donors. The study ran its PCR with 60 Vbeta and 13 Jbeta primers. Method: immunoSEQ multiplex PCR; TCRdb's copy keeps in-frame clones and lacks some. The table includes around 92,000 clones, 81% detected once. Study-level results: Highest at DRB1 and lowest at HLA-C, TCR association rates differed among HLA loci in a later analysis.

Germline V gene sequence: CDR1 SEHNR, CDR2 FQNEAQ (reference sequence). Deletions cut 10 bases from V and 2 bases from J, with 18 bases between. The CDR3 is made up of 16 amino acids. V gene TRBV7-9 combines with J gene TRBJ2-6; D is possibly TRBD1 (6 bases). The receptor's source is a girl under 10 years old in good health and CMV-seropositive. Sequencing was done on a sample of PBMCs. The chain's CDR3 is CATSQGVPPGANVLTF. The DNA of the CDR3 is TGTGCCACCTCACAGGGTGTCCCACCTGGGGCCAACGTCCTGACTTTC.